These 32 T cell receptor beta chains share one sample of origin, sequenced in a study of blood T cell repertoires in COVID-19. Sequencing used immunoSEQ multiplex PCR; TCRdb keeps in-frame clones, though not all of them. Of about 130,000 clones in the sample, 75% to 90% are singletons; the top ten hold about 2.5%. Material for sequencing was PBMCs or T cells enriched from blood (not recorded which). The receptor source for this set is a woman aged 45-65 years who had recovered from COVID-19.

The chain couples TRBV6-2 or TRBV6-3 to TRBJ2-7; D possibly corresponds to TRBD2 (5 bases). CDR3 length: 11 residues. V was trimmed by 4 bases and J by 6 bases, leaving 7 bases between them. Germline V lookup: CDR1 MNHEY, CDR2 SVGEGT. For the CDR3, the DNA is TGTGCCAGCAGTTTCCGGGGCGAGCAGTACTTC. It codes for CASSFRGEQYF.

The chain uses TRBV24-1 and TRBJ1-5; D is undetermined. The length of the CDR3 is 14 residues. The V end was cut by 2 bases, the J end by 4 bases, with 8 bases between. Germline V gives CDR1 KGHDR, CDR2 SFDVKD. This CDR3 is CATSDSLDNQPQHF. The DNA of the CDR3 is TGTGCCACCAGTGATTCCCTAGATAATCAGCCCCAGCATTTT.

V is TRBV6-1 and J is TRBJ2-7; no firm D call. V was clipped by 2 bases and J by 9 bases, with 8 bases between them. Germline V gene sequence: CDR1 MNHNS, CDR2 SASEGT. The CDR3 spans 11 residues. CDR3 protein: CASSERYRQYF. CDR3 nucleotides: TGTGCCAGCAGTGAAAGGTACAGGCAGTACTTC.

The chain is built from TRBV6-5 and TRBJ1-6; 7 bases align to TRBD1. Germline CDR1 is MNHEY and CDR2 is SVGAGI. V dropped 0 bases and J dropped 8; count of bases not matched to a gene: 1. The CDR3 is 14 residues long. The CDR3 spells CASSYSGGDSPLHF. CDR3 bases: TGTGCCAGCAGTTACTCAGGGGGCGATTCACCCCTCCACTTT.

The gene calls are TRBV14 and TRBJ2-1; D remains ambiguous. Trimming removed 0 bases from V and 6 bases from J, with 9 bases in between. The CDR3 length is 14 residues. Looked up from germline, CDR1 is SGHDN and CDR2 is FVKESK. CDR3: CASSQDSLGNEQFF. In DNA, the CDR3 is TGTGCCAGCAGCCAAGATTCGCTCGGCAATGAGCAGTTCTTC.

The CDR3 nucleotides are TGTGCCAGCAGCCGGACAGGAACCAACGGGGAGCTGTTTTTT. This gives the protein CASSRTGTNGELFF. The rearrangement joins TRBV14 to TRBJ2-2; 7 bases align to TRBD1. This CDR3 has 14 residues. Germline loops: CDR1 SGHDN, CDR2 FVKESK. Losses at the gene ends were 4 bases for V and 7 bases for J; bases not matched to a gene: 6.

The rearrangement joins TRBV9 to TRBJ1-2; 9 bases match TRBD1. Looked up from germline, CDR1 is SGDLS and CDR2 is YYNGEE. The CDR3 is 13 amino acids. The V and J ends lost 5 bases and 5 bases, in that order; junction bases with no gene match: 4. The CDR3 protein is CASSVGQGYGYTF. CDR3 coding DNA: TGTGCCAGCAGTGTGGGACAGGGATATGGCTACACCTTC. Combining the CDR3 with reference TRBV9 and TRBJ1-2 gives the whole variable domain DSGVTQTPKHLITATGQRVTLRCSPRSGDLSVYWYQQSLDQGLQFLIQYYNGEERAKGNILERFSAQQFPDLHSELNLSSLELGDSALYFCASSVGQGYGYTFGSGTRLTVV.

The rearrangement uses TRBV19 and TRBJ1-1; tentative D call: TRBD1 (5 bases). Per the germline V gene, CDR1 is LNHDA and CDR2 is SQIVND (reference sequence). The CDR3 spans 13 residues. With 11 bases removed from V and 4 bases from J, the gap between germline ends came to 17 bases. CDR3 amino acids: CAVRWGGTTEAFF. The DNA of the CDR3 is TGTGCCGTCCGATGGGGGGGGACCACTGAAGCTTTCTTT.

This chain's CDR3 is CASSQAQRVVSTEAFF. The CDR3 nucleotides are TGTGCCAGCAGCCAGGCACAGAGGGTCGTCAGCACTGAAGCTTTCTTT. This rearrangement joins TRBV3-1 (or the pseudogene TRBV3-2) to TRBJ1-1, with D uncertain. The CDR3 runs to 16 residues. Germline V lookup: CDR1 LGHDT, CDR2 YNNKEL (reference sequence). V was shortened by 3 bases and J by 4 bases, with 18 bases between the two germline ends.

The V and J genes are TRBV9 and TRBJ1-1; no firm D call. Germline V gene lookup returns CDR1 SGDLS and CDR2 YYNGEE. This CDR3 spans 14 amino acids. Trimming left V 4 bases short and J 1 base short, with 11 bases between. The CDR3 DNA follows: TGTGCCAGCAGCCCTATCCCGCAGAACACTGAAGCTTTCTTT. This encodes CASSPIPQNTEAFF.

This chain joins TRBV7-8 and TRBJ1-1; D gene unclear. The CDR3 consists of 13 residues. CDR1 is SGHVS and CDR2 is FQNEAQ in the germline V gene. V was shortened by 7 bases and J by 1 base, with 10 bases between the two germline ends. This chain's CDR3 is CASTTDTNTEAFF. CDR3 nucleotide sequence: TGTGCCAGCACCACAGATACGAACACTGAAGCTTTCTTT.

V is TRBV11-3 and J is TRBJ2-1, with a weak D call TRBD2 (5 bases). Trimming shortened V by 5 bases and J by 1 base, and 12 bases separated the two germline ends. CDR1 SGHNT and CDR2 YENEEA come from the germline V gene. The CDR3 runs 15 residues. CDR3 DNA sequence: TGTGCCAGCAGCCCAGAGGGTCGGTCCTACAATGAGCAGTTCTTC. It encodes CASSPEGRSYNEQFF.

J is TRBJ1-2 and V is TRBV4-3; 8 bases map to TRBD1. V was pared by 0 bases and J by 7 bases, with 7 bases of the junction left unmatched. Germline-derived CDR1 and CDR2 are LGHNA and YSLEER. The CDR3 spans 15 residues. CDR3 bases: TGCGCCAGCAGCCAAGATGGCCAGGGGGCATTTGGCTACACCTTC. Encoded protein: CASSQDGQGAFGYTF.

About this clone itself: Other DNA sequences of this sample code for an identical CDR3. J is TRBJ1-1 and V is TRBV6-2 or TRBV6-3; D remains unclear. The CDR3 covers 13 residues. Germline V gene data show CDR1 as MNHEY and CDR2 as SVGEGT. Trimming removed 3 bases at V and 4 bases at J, with 9 bases between. The DNA for the CDR3 is TGTGCCAGCAGTTATCTAGGGAGCACTGAAGCTTTCTTT. This codes for CASSYLGSTEAFF.

This clone was counted only a few times. This chain joins TRBV3-1 (or the pseudogene TRBV3-2) and TRBJ1-5; no clear D. The CDR3 is made up of 16 amino acids. Germline CDR1 reads LGHDT; CDR2 reads YNNKEL (reference sequence). V was clipped by 0 bases and J by 3 bases, with 12 bases between them. Written as DNA, the CDR3 is TGTGCCAGCAGCCAAGATAACGGGATGACCAATCAGCCCCAGCATTTT. Translating gives CASSQDNGMTNQPQHF.

This clone was found once. The chain is built from TRBV4-1 and TRBJ2-7, with 10 positions matching TRBD1. The germline gives CDR1 MGHRA, CDR2 YSYEKL. The CDR3 sequence is 14 residues long. V trimming: 6 bases; J trimming: 3 bases; junction bases outside the gene matches: 5. CDR3 nucleotides: TGCGCCAGCAGTCCCGGGACAGGGGTCTACGAGCAGTACTTC. Its protein product is CASSPGTGVYEQYF.

The chain recombines TRBV18 with TRBJ1-4; 8 nucleotides match TRBD1. V was pared by 0 bases and J by 7 bases, with 4 bases of the junction left unmatched. Germline values: CDR1 KGHSH, CDR2 LQKENI. The CDR3 extends over 15 amino acids. The CDR3 spells CASSPPQGAPEKLFF. The CDR3 nucleotides read TGTGCCAGCTCACCACCCCAGGGGGCGCCTGAAAAACTGTTTTTT.

V usage is TRBV7-9 and J usage is TRBJ2-7; D gene unclear. The CDR3 has 11 amino acids. Deletions cut 3 bases from V and 4 bases from J, with 4 bases between. Germline V lookup: CDR1 SEHNR, CDR2 FQNEAQ (reference sequence). The CDR3 DNA reads TGTGCCAGCAGCTTTATGTACGAGCAGTACTTC. Translation gives CASSFMYEQYF.

The chain recombines TRBV27 with TRBJ1-2; D gene ambiguous. V lost 2 bases and J lost 4, with 5 bases in between. Germline V gives CDR1 MNHEY, CDR2 SMNVEV (reference sequence). CDR3 length: 12 residues. In DNA, the CDR3 is TGTGCCAGCAGTTTACTTCGCTATGGCTACACCTTC. Translated, it gives CASSLLRYGYTF.

The chain uses TRBV11-2 and TRBJ1-1; TRBD1 agrees at 8 bases. Trimming cost V 6 bases and J 2 bases; bases outside gene matches: 11. This CDR3 has 16 residues. CDR1 SGHAT and CDR2 FQNNGV come from the germline V gene. DNA of the CDR3: TGTGCCAGCAGTAACATACGCTCAGGGGGCAACACTGAAGCTTTCTTT. This gives the protein CASSNIRSGGNTEAFF. Using reference TRBV11-2 and TRBJ1-1 for the parts outside the CDR3, the full variable domain is EAGVAQSPRYKIIEKRQSVAFWCNPISGHATLYWYQQILGQGPKLLIQFQNNGVVDDSQLPKDRFSAERLKGVDSTLKIQPAKLEDSAVYLCASSNIRSGGNTEAFFGQGTRLTVV.

The chain carries TRBV2 and TRBJ2-7; tentative D call: TRBD1 (5 bases). The V gene's germline CDR1 is SNHLY and CDR2 FYNNEI. This CDR3 comprises 15 residues. The V gene lost 3 bases and the J gene lost 5 bases, with 17 bases spanning the gap. CDR3 amino acids: CASSDSYRNINEQYF. The CDR3, as DNA: TGTGCCAGCAGTGATTCTTACAGGAATATCAACGAGCAGTACTTC.

This sequence joins TRBV6-2 or TRBV6-3 and TRBJ1-5; weak D call: TRBD1 (6 bases). Germline V CDR1 and CDR2: MNHEY, SVGEGT. The ends were cut back, 4 bases at V and 7 bases at J, with 17 bases in the middle. The CDR3 is 15 residues long. CDR3 protein: CASSSPGGASQPQHF. The CDR3 nucleotides are TGTGCCAGCAGTTCCCCGGGGGGGGCTTCCCAGCCCCAGCATTTT.

This clone was recorded a few times. The V and J genes are TRBV6-4 and TRBJ1-2, with 11 nucleotides matching TRBD1. The CDR3 has 17 residues. The germline gives CDR1 MRHNA, CDR2 SNTAGT. V lost 2 bases and J lost 7; bases outside the gene matches: 12. The CDR3 loop is CASSDPTLRTGGCGYTF. CDR3 sequence (DNA): TGTGCCAGCAGTGACCCGACCCTTAGGACAGGGGGCTGTGGCTACACCTTC.

V and J are TRBV3-1 (or the pseudogene TRBV3-2) and TRBJ1-6; 7 bases match TRBD1. Unmatched junction bases numbered 2, after V lost 3 bases and J lost 6 bases. Germline values: CDR1 LGHDT, CDR2 YNNKEL (reference sequence). The CDR3 contains 14 residues. The CDR3 is CASSHRDSNSPLHF. The DNA of the CDR3 is TGTGCCAGCAGCCACCGGGACAGTAATTCACCCCTCCACTTT.

This sequence joins TRBV4-3 and TRBJ2-7; D is uncertain. The CDR3 is 16 amino acids. V gave up 0 bases and J gave up 3 bases, with 15 bases separating them. Germline CDR1 reads LGHNA; CDR2 reads YSLEER. This chain's CDR3 is CASSQEPEGVNYEQYF. CDR3 in DNA: TGCGCCAGCAGCCAAGAGCCGGAAGGAGTCAACTACGAGCAGTACTTC.

V usage is TRBV7-9 and J usage is TRBJ2-7, with 11 bases aligning to TRBD2. The V gene's germline CDR1 is SEHNR and CDR2 FQNEAQ (reference sequence). The trim removed 3 bases at V and 3 bases at J, leaving 10 bases unmatched. This CDR3 region has 17 residues. The CDR3 region is CASSFPLTSGADYEQYF. The CDR3 bases are TGTGCCAGCAGCTTCCCACTGACTAGCGGGGCGGACTACGAGCAGTACTTC.

The V call is TRBV9, the J call TRBJ1-2; possible D gene TRBD1, 6 bases. The CDR3 is 15 amino acids. Germline V gene sequence: CDR1 SGDLS, CDR2 YYNGEE. Trimming pared 3 bases from V and 0 bases from J, leaving 12 bases between. The CDR3 DNA is TGTGCCAGCAGCGCCTCGACAGGCACTAACTATGGCTACACCTTC. Protein product: CASSASTGTNYGYTF.

This clone was seen a few times. The V gene is TRBV4-1, the J gene TRBJ2-1; no reliable D call. This CDR3 comprises 14 residues. The germline V gene has CDR1 MGHRA and CDR2 YSYEKL. Trimming cost V 1 base and J 2 bases, with 6 bases left between them. DNA for the CDR3: TGCGCCAGCAGCCAAGGTTGGCCCTACAATGAGCAGTTCTTC. This sequence encodes CASSQGWPYNEQFF.

This rearrangement joins TRBV10-1 to TRBJ2-3; TRBD2 aligns across 10 bases. CDR1 WNHNN and CDR2 SYGVQD come from the germline V gene (reference sequence). The CDR3 length is 15 residues. With 3 bases clipped from V and 3 bases from J, the junction kept 3 bases outside the gene matches. CDR3 nucleotide sequence: TGCGCCAGCAGTGATGCTAGCGGGGGAACAGATACGCAGTATTTT. Protein product: CASSDASGGTDTQYF.

This clone was recorded a few times. The rearrangement links TRBV3-1 (or the pseudogene TRBV3-2) to TRBJ1-2; perhaps TRBD1 as D (5 bases). With 3 bases removed from V and 1 base from J, the gap between germline ends came to 12 bases. This CDR3 comprises 15 residues. In germline, CDR1 is LGHDT, CDR2 YNNKEL (reference sequence). The CDR3 coding sequence is TGTGCCAGCAGCCATCAACAGGCAAATAACTATGGCTACACCTTC. This sequence encodes CASSHQQANNYGYTF.

The chain uses TRBV7-9 and TRBJ1-5; D remains unclear. The CDR3 contains 15 residues. The germline V gene has CDR1 SEHNR and CDR2 FQNEAQ (reference sequence). V lost 4 bases and J lost 2, with 12 bases in between. The CDR3 DNA reads TGTGCCAGCAGCTCGGGAGCCCGGGGCAATCAGCCCCAGCATTTT. Its protein product is CASSSGARGNQPQHF.

The chain links TRBV30 to TRBJ1-1; TRBD1 might be the D (6 bases). The CDR3 is made up of 12 amino acids. Germline V gene sequence: CDR1 GTSNPN, CDR2 SVGIG (reference sequence). The V and J ends lost 2 bases and 11 bases respectively, with 15 bases between them. In nucleotides, the CDR3 is TGTGCCTGGAGTTACGGGCCCCAGGGGGCTTTCTTT. It codes for CAWSYGPQGAFF.